This T cell receptor beta chain was sequenced for a study of control samples from healthy donors and cancer patients (dated by TCRdb to 2020 to 2021). Library generation was performed with the immunoSEQ multiplex PCR assay. In TCRdb, the immuneACCESS table is reduced to in-frame sequences with V and J assigned. These tables do not hold every clone; where another copy was compared, an unresolved V gene accounts for under half, and the others remain unexplained. The table for this sample shows roughly 190,000 clones. Jointly, the top ten make up more than 2% of the sample. Worth noting for this clone: It has no known antigen specificity.

Sequenced: blood. This receptor was taken from a woman in her 30s in good health.

The CDR3 is CASSLARGTGVTDTQYF. The nucleotide sequence is given as TGTGCCAGCAGCTTGGCGAGAGGGACAGGGGTCACGGATACGCAGTATTTT. In this chain, TRBV5-4 is recombined with TRBJ2-3; the central 10 bases match TRBD1. The CDR3 has 17 amino acids, counting the end cysteine and phenylalanine. The sequence is cut down to CDR3 DNA, 51 bases in frame from base 1. Germline trimming: 0 bases from V, 6 bases from J; junction bases outside gene matches: 10. CDR1 is given as SGHNT and CDR2 as YYREEE, both from the germline V gene (reference sequence).